The 15 T cell receptor beta chains in this list originate from one sample, sequenced in a study of control samples from healthy donors and cancer patients (TCRdb year 2020). Preparation of the library involved the immunoSEQ multiplex PCR assay. TCRdb limited this immuneACCESS table to in-frame rearrangements with V and J called. A share of clones is missing; checked studies link under half to unresolved V genes, and the rest is unexplained. In this sample the table shows under 150,000 clones, 88% of which occur a single time. The ten biggest clones cover roughly 2.5% of the sample. Sequencing input: blood. The receptors shown here come from a woman in her 70s in good health.

V is TRBV5-1 and J is TRBJ1-3, with D hard to call. Deletions cut 0 bases from V and 2 bases from J, with 9 bases between. The CDR3 spans 15 residues. The V gene's germline CDR1 is SGHRS and CDR2 YFSETQ. In DNA form, the CDR3 reads TGCGCCAGCAGCTTGGATTCGCCCCCTGGAAACACCATATATTTT. Amino acids: CASSLDSPPGNTIYF.

The count of this clone is one. Other DNA sequences in this sample translate to the same CDR3. V gene TRBV10-3 combines with J gene TRBJ2-1, with 9 bases aligning to TRBD2. This CDR3 spans 14 amino acids. Unmatched junction bases numbered 9, after V lost 11 bases and J lost 4 bases. Germline CDR1 is ENHRY and CDR2 is SYGVKD. CDR3: CAVATSGGYNEQFF. The CDR3 DNA follows: TGTGCCGTCGCGACTAGCGGAGGATACAATGAGCAGTTCTTC.

DNA of the CDR3: TGTGCCAGCAAGGCTGGCATGAACACTGAAGCTTTCTTT. Amino acid sequence: CASKAGMNTEAFF. The chain joins TRBV6-5 to TRBJ1-1; D remains ambiguous. The CDR3 has 13 amino acids. Deletions cut 7 bases from V and 0 bases from J, with 9 bases between. The germline V gene has CDR1 MNHEY and CDR2 SVGAGI.

The rearrangement uses TRBV9 and TRBJ2-2; D possibly uses TRBD1 or TRBD2 (6 bases each). V was clipped by 0 bases and J by 4 bases, with 13 bases between them. This CDR3 comprises 16 residues. CDR1 and CDR2 (germline): SGDLS, YYNGEE. DNA of the CDR3: TGTGCCAGCAGCGTAGATACAGGGAGGTCCACCGGGGAGCTGTTTTTT. Translating it yields CASSVDTGRSTGELFF.

This clone was counted a few times. The CDR3 nucleotides read TGTGCCAGCAGTTCCCTGGACAGGAGCGCATCCTACGAGCAGTACTTC. Translating it yields CASSSLDRSASYEQYF. This sequence joins TRBV6-5 and TRBJ2-7, with 7 bases fitting TRBD1. V was clipped by 4 bases and J by 1 base; unmatched bases: 10. The germline V gene encodes CDR1 MNHEY and CDR2 SVGAGI. The CDR3 has 16 residues.

The J gene is TRBJ1-2, the V gene TRBV3-1 (or the pseudogene TRBV3-2); perhaps TRBD1 as D (6 bases). This CDR3 is 15 amino acids long. V lost 3 bases, J lost 4 bases, and 15 bases lay in between. Germline CDR1 and CDR2: LGHDT and YNNKEL (reference sequence). CDR3 sequence: CASSQSARTVYGYTF. As DNA, the CDR3 is TGTGCCAGCAGCCAGTCTGCCCGGACAGTCTATGGCTACACCTTC.

This sequence joins TRBV3-1 (or the pseudogene TRBV3-2) and TRBJ2-7; 7 positions agree with TRBD1. Germline V gene data show CDR1 as LGHDT and CDR2 as YNNKEL (reference sequence). This CDR3 is built from 13 residues. J gave up 7 bases and V 1 base, and 4 bases lay outside the gene matches. CDR3 DNA sequence: TGTGCCAGCAGCCAAGGCACCAGGGGGGAGCAGTACTTC. Translating gives CASSQGTRGEQYF.

J is TRBJ1-3 and V is TRBV10-2; D may be TRBD1 (5 bases). V lost 4 bases and J lost 0, with 13 bases in between. Germline assignment: CDR1 WSHSY and CDR2 SAAADI. The CDR3 covers 16 residues. CDR3 region: CASSVGEGVSGNTIYF. Written as DNA, the CDR3 is TGCGCCAGCAGTGTGGGGGAGGGAGTCTCTGGAAACACCATATATTTT.

The chain has TRBV28 and TRBJ1-5; D not certain. V gave up 1 base and J gave up 0 bases, with 7 bases separating them. Germline values: CDR1 MDHEN, CDR2 SYDVKM. The CDR3 has 15 amino acids. CDR3 bases: TGTGCCAGCAGTTTATCCGGGCCTAGCAATCAGCCCCAGCATTTT. The encoded protein is CASSLSGPSNQPQHF.

The gene calls are TRBV29-1 and TRBJ1-1; D possibly corresponds to TRBD1 (6 bases). Trimming pared 1 base from V and 1 base from J, leaving 25 bases between. The germline V gene encodes CDR1 SQVTM and CDR2 ANQGSEA. The CDR3 covers 19 residues. CDR3 sequence: CSVEAWYPRGPNRNTEAFF. The CDR3 region has the DNA TGCAGCGTTGAAGCCTGGTACCCCAGGGGCCCGAACCGGAACACTGAAGCTTTCTTT.

The genes are TRBV6-5 and TRBJ1-1; D gene uncertain. Between the trimmed V and J ends, which lost 4 bases and 9 bases, there was a span of 18 bases. CDR3 size: 14 residues. From germline, CDR1 is MNHEY and CDR2 SVGAGI. The CDR3 DNA reads TGTGCCAGCAGTTGGGGAAAGGGCCGAACTAAAGCTTTCTTT. Translated, it gives CASSWGKGRTKAFF.

The gene calls are TRBV3-1 (or the pseudogene TRBV3-2) and TRBJ2-7; 8 bases are shared with TRBD2. CDR1 LGHDT and CDR2 YNNKEL come from the germline V gene (reference sequence). After removal of 1 base from V and 7 bases from J, the junction contained 3 bases not matched to a gene. This CDR3 comprises 13 residues. CDR3 region: CASSQVPGGEQYF. In DNA, the CDR3 is TGTGCCAGCAGCCAAGTCCCGGGGGGGGAGCAGTACTTC.

The chain employs TRBV12-3 or TRBV12-4 and TRBJ1-4; D gene uncertain. The CDR3 consists of 13 residues. The ends were cut back, 2 bases at V and 12 bases at J, with 13 bases in the middle. DNA for the CDR3: TGTGCCAGCAGTTTAAACCCCGCGATCGAACTGTTTTTT. Translated: CASSLNPAIELFF.

This clone appeared a single time. The chain couples TRBV2 to TRBJ1-5; D might be TRBD1 (5 bases). Trimming cost V 8 bases and J 1 base, with 18 bases left between them. Germline V gives CDR1 SNHLY, CDR2 FYNNEI. The CDR3 runs to 16 residues. CDR3 protein: CASQRRGGESNQPQHF. For the CDR3, the DNA is TGTGCCAGCCAGAGGAGGGGAGGGGAGAGCAATCAGCCCCAGCATTTT.

This clone was seen more than once but under ten times. The rearrangement links TRBV4-2 to TRBJ2-3; TRBD2 aligns across 16 bases. V lost 4 bases to trimming and J lost 0 bases; unmatched junction nucleotides: 4. There are 18 residues in the CDR3. Germline V gene lookup returns CDR1 LGHNA and CDR2 YNFKEQ. CDR3 in DNA: TGTGCCAGCAGCCCGGGACTAGCGGGGGGGCCTAGCACAGATACGCAGTATTTT. It is translated as CASSPGLAGGPSTDTQYF.